Below are 25 T cell receptor beta chains sequenced from a single sample in a study of blood T cell repertoires in COVID-19. Assay: immunoSEQ multiplex PCR; the TCRdb copy retains only in-frame clones and omits some. The sample gives approximately 130,000 clones, roughly 86% of which show up once; about 13% is in the top ten. The sample taken for sequencing was peripheral blood. Receptors were obtained from a human donor in a cohort sampled during active COVID-19.

The chain couples TRBV18 to TRBJ2-7; 9 bases fit TRBD1. V was pared by 1 base and J by 6 bases, with 4 bases of the junction left unmatched. This CDR3 has 14 amino acids. Per the germline V gene, CDR1 is KGHSH and CDR2 is LQKENI. CDR3 DNA: TGTGCCAGCTCACCACTGGGACAGGGCCGCGAGCAGTACTTC. Translating it yields CASSPLGQGREQYF.

This chain connects TRBV5-1 to TRBJ2-6; TRBD1 aligns across 9 bases. Germline V gene data show CDR1 as SGHRS and CDR2 as YFSETQ. The J segment lost 2 bases and the V segment lost 0 bases, leaving 12 bases of the junction unmatched. This CDR3 has 20 amino acids. The CDR3 sequence is CASSLGTTGGFGAGANVLTF. The CDR3 DNA follows: TGCGCCAGCAGCTTGGGTACTACAGGGGGCTTTGGAGCTGGGGCCAACGTCCTGACTTTC.

The chain has TRBV5-4 and TRBJ1-2; TRBD1 matches 8 bases. The CDR3 has 15 amino acids. V shed 0 bases, J shed 4 bases, and the junction held 5 bases outside the gene matches. CDR1 and CDR2 from the germline V gene are SGHNT and YYREEE (reference sequence). CDR3 nucleotide sequence: TGTGCCAGCAGCTTGGGGACAGGGATAGTCTATGGCTACACCTTC. This translates into CASSLGTGIVYGYTF.

Points on this clone: One junction end disagrees with the germline gene, perhaps due to a read error. The genes are TRBV2 and TRBJ2-2; 7 nucleotides align to TRBD2. Germline assignment: CDR1 SNHLY and CDR2 FYNNEI. The CDR3 spans 13 residues. CDR3 sequence: CVSAERGTGELFF. The CDR3 DNA follows: TGTGTCAGCGCGGAGCGGGGCACCGGGGAGCTGTTTTTT.

This chain connects TRBV11-3 to TRBJ2-1, with a possible D match to TRBD2 (6 bases). This CDR3 region has 20 residues. V gave up 0 bases and J gave up 0 bases, with 21 bases separating them. CDR1 and CDR2 (germline): SGHNT, YENEEA. DNA for the CDR3: TGTGCCAGCAGCTTAGAAACTAGCTTGGGCTTAATGGCCTCCTACAATGAGCAGTTCTTC. Translated: CASSLETSLGLMASYNEQFF.

The V gene is TRBV20-1, the J gene TRBJ2-3; 8 nucleotides agree with TRBD1. Trimming cost V 4 bases and J 10 bases; bases outside gene matches: 4. Germline V gene lookup returns CDR1 DFQATT and CDR2 SNEGSKA (reference sequence). The CDR3 extends over 11 amino acids. The CDR3 loop reads CSAINRGAQYF. The CDR3 DNA reads as TGCAGTGCTATTAACAGGGGGGCGCAGTATTTT.

This clone was recorded once. The gene calls are TRBV7-2 and TRBJ2-3, with a tentative D call TRBD1 (6 bases). This CDR3 has 14 residues. Germline-derived CDR1 and CDR2 are SGHTA and FQGNSA. V lost 3 bases to trimming and J lost 5 bases, with 12 bases between them. The CDR3 region is CASSFAGVRDTQYF. The CDR3, as DNA: TGTGCCAGCAGCTTTGCAGGGGTAAGAGATACGCAGTATTTT. The whole variable domain, filled in from reference TRBV7-2 and TRBJ2-3, reads GAGVSQSPSNKVTEKGKDVELRCDPISGHTALYWYRQSLGQGLEFLIYFQGNSAPDKSGLPSDRFSAERTGGSVSTLTIQRTQQEDSAVYLCASSFAGVRDTQYFGPGTRLTVL.

The J gene is TRBJ2-7, the V gene TRBV14; D is unclear. This CDR3 has 13 amino acids. With 4 bases removed from V and 0 bases from J, the gap between germline ends came to 7 bases. Germline V gene sequence: CDR1 SGHDN, CDR2 FVKESK. The DNA of the CDR3 is TGTGCCAGCAGCCCTAGATACTCCTACGAGCAGTACTTC. Encoded protein: CASSPRYSYEQYF.

The chain couples TRBV2 to TRBJ2-1; a weak D match, TRBD2 (6 bases). CDR3 length: 17 amino acids. Trimming took off 6 bases at V and 0 bases at J, with 18 bases between the two ends. Germline V gives CDR1 SNHLY, CDR2 FYNNEI. CDR3 DNA: TGTGCCAGCAGCGACCGAAATAGCGGACGCTCCTACAATGAGCAGTTCTTC. Its protein is CASSDRNSGRSYNEQFF.

CDR3 bases: TGTGCCAGTAGTATATCTGGGCAGGGGGCTTACGGCTACACCTTC. Translated, it gives CASSISGQGAYGYTF. The V call is TRBV19, the J call TRBJ1-2; 8 bases fit TRBD1. Germline lookup yields CDR1 LNHDA and CDR2 SQIVND (reference sequence). After removal of 2 bases from V and 8 bases from J, the junction contained 10 bases not matched to a gene. This CDR3 has 15 amino acids.

This sequence joins TRBV20-1 and TRBJ2-4, with a possible D match to TRBD2 (6 bases). V gave up 5 bases and J gave up 13 bases, with 15 bases separating them. CDR3 size: 11 residues. Germline CDR1 DFQATT, CDR2 SNEGSKA (reference sequence). This chain's CDR3 is CSAGLAGSQYF. The CDR3 region has the DNA TGCAGTGCTGGTCTCGCGGGGTCGCAGTACTTC.

The J gene is TRBJ2-2, the V gene TRBV7-6, with D maybe TRBD2 (5 bases). CDR1 and CDR2 from the germline V gene are SGHVS and FNYEAQ. V lost 1 base, J lost 7 bases, and 13 bases lay in between. The CDR3 has 15 residues. CDR3 loop: CASSLGTLSGGELFF. CDR3 in DNA: TGTGCCAGCAGCTTAGGGACTCTAAGCGGCGGGGAGCTGTTTTTT.

DNA for the CDR3: TGTGCCAGCTCACCTCGACAGGGATCCTACGAGCAGTACTTC. This translates into CASSPRQGSYEQYF. The chain carries TRBV18 and TRBJ2-7; 7 bases align to TRBD1. The germline V gene encodes CDR1 KGHSH and CDR2 LQKENI. With V trimmed by 3 bases and J by 1 base, 3 bases remained unmatched. This CDR3 has 14 amino acids.

This sequence joins TRBV6-6 and TRBJ1-3; D is uncertain. From germline, CDR1 is MNHNY and CDR2 SVGAGI (reference sequence). V dropped 6 bases and J dropped 0 bases, with 12 bases sitting between them. The CDR3 is 15 residues long. The CDR3 sequence: CASSRTTISGNTIYF. The CDR3 DNA follows: TGTGCCAGCAGCCGTACAACAATCTCTGGAAACACCATATATTTT.

The chain recombines TRBV7-9 with TRBJ1-2; D not certain. The CDR3 has 13 residues. CDR1 and CDR2 from the germline V gene are SEHNR and FQNEAQ (reference sequence). The V gene lost 11 bases and the J gene lost 3 bases, with 16 bases spanning the gap. CDR3 DNA: TGTGCCCCCTTTGCCGCCGAGGACTATGGCTACACCTTC. Its translation is CAPFAAEDYGYTF.

The chain carries TRBV6-5 and TRBJ1-4, with 11 bases that match TRBD1. Unmatched junction bases numbered 4, after V lost 4 bases and J lost 6 bases. Germline V lookup: CDR1 MNHEY, CDR2 SVGAGI. CDR3 length equals 15 residues. The CDR3 DNA is TGTGCCAGCAGTTTCAGGACAGGGGGCGATGAAAAACTGTTTTTT. It is translated as CASSFRTGGDEKLFF.

The chain recombines TRBV10-3 with TRBJ1-1; no clear D. The germline gives CDR1 ENHRY, CDR2 SYGVKD. Trimming shortened V by 0 bases and J by 8 bases, and 13 bases separated the two germline ends. There are 14 residues in the CDR3. For the CDR3, the DNA is TGTGCCATCAGTGAGTCCTTGGGCCAGGCAGAAGCTTTCTTT. Its translation is CAISESLGQAEAFF.

Remarks on this clone: Other DNA sequences in this sample translate to the same CDR3. The V gene is TRBV5-6, the J gene TRBJ2-7; 7 bases are a match to TRBD1. Looked up from germline, CDR1 is SGHDT and CDR2 is YYEEEE. V dropped 0 bases and J dropped 2; count of bases not matched to a gene: 8. This CDR3 is built from 16 residues. CDR3 in amino acids: CASSLVWDRLTYEQYF. The CDR3, as DNA: TGTGCCAGCAGCTTGGTCTGGGACAGACTGACCTACGAGCAGTACTTC.

J is TRBJ2-5 and V is TRBV27, with 7 bases lining up with TRBD1. The CDR3 loop spans 18 amino acids. The junction had 20 bases not matched to a gene; V was cut back by 5 bases and J by 5 bases. Germline CDR1 reads MNHEY; CDR2 reads SMNVEV (reference sequence). CDR3 sequence: CASSGDRQGIPPGETQYF. The CDR3 DNA reads as TGTGCCAGCAGTGGGGACCGACAGGGTATACCCCCGGGGGAGACCCAGTACTTC.

The chain couples TRBV6-5 to TRBJ2-6, with D tentatively TRBD1 (6 bases). The germline CDR1 and CDR2 sequences are MNHEY and SVGAGI. The V and J ends lost 8 bases and 4 bases respectively, with 15 bases between them. The length of the CDR3 is 15 residues. CDR3: CASGEQGSGANVLTF. The CDR3 DNA follows: TGTGCCAGCGGGGAACAGGGTTCAGGGGCCAACGTCCTGACTTTC.

The genes are TRBV4-2 and TRBJ2-7; TRBD1 agrees at 8 bases. This CDR3 is 16 amino acids long. Germline V lookup: CDR1 LGHNA, CDR2 YNFKEQ. The junction had 7 bases not matched to a gene; V was cut back by 1 base and J by 2 bases. The CDR3 spells CASSQGRTGRTYEQYF. CDR3 nucleotide sequence: TGTGCCAGCAGCCAAGGGAGGACAGGGAGGACCTACGAGCAGTACTTC.

The genes are TRBV7-6 and TRBJ2-1; D gene unclear. V lost 2 bases, J lost 4 bases, and 6 bases lay in between. In germline, CDR1 is SGHVS, CDR2 FNYEAQ. The CDR3 has 13 amino acids. The CDR3 DNA reads as TGTGCCAGCAGCTTATCAAATTACAATGAGCAGTTCTTC. Translating it yields CASSLSNYNEQFF. The full variable domain, its missing parts supplied by reference TRBV7-6 and TRBJ2-1, is GAGVSQSPRYKVTKRGQDVALRCDPISGHVSLYWYRQALGQGPEFLTYFNYEAQQDKSGLPNDRFSAERPEGSISTLTIQRTEQRDSAMYRCASSLSNYNEQFFGPGTRLTVL.

The sample holds one count of this clone. This chain uses TRBV11-2 with TRBJ1-5; 11 bases fit TRBD1. Unmatched junction bases numbered 4, after V lost 6 bases and J lost 3 bases. The CDR3 contains 15 residues. Germline loops: CDR1 SGHAT, CDR2 FQNNGV. CDR3 DNA: TGTGCCAGCAGTTGGGACAGGGGGGACAATCAGCCCCAGCATTTT. It encodes CASSWDRGDNQPQHF.

This rearrangement joins TRBV5-6 to TRBJ1-2; D gene uncertain. Trimming cost V 3 bases and J 2 bases, with 11 bases left between them. The CDR3 sequence is 14 residues long. CDR1 SGHDT and CDR2 YYEEEE come from the germline V gene. This CDR3 reads CASSSDYDNYGYTF. The CDR3 region has the DNA TGTGCCAGCAGCTCGGACTATGACAACTATGGCTACACCTTC.

This rearrangement joins TRBV6-5 to TRBJ2-3; weak D call: TRBD2 (7 bases). The CDR3 is 15 amino acids. Germline CDR1 and CDR2: MNHEY and SVGAGI. Trimming left V 1 base short and J 3 bases short, with 11 bases between. Here the CDR3 DNA reads TGTGCCAGCAGTTACTGGGGGGGCCTAACAGATACGCAGTATTTT. Its protein product is CASSYWGGLTDTQYF.